This T cell receptor beta chain was retrieved from a study of T cells in Graves' hyperthyroidism and ophthalmopathy. The length of the CDR3 is 14 residues. CDR1 SGHNT and CDR2 YYREEE come from the germline V gene (reference sequence). V lost 4 bases and J lost 5; bases outside the gene matches: 5. The TCR beta CDR3 regions underwent amplification using RNA transcripts as the source. A first-round RT-PCR of the TCR CDR3 used the HTBI primer set. MiXCR, run by TCRdb on the multiplex PCR reads, gives a single entry per CDR3 protein. Among approximately 630,000 distinct CDR3 sequences listed, around 15% were seen once.

The TCR originated in a woman aged 30 to 39 with Graves' hyperthyroidism. The specimen was blood. This rearrangement joins TRBV5-4 to TRBJ2-5; TRBD1 agrees at 10 bases. CDR3: CASSRQGADETQYF. As DNA, the CDR3 is TGTGCCAGCAGCAGACAGGGGGCAGATGAGACCCAGTACTTC.